This TCR beta chain was profiled in a study of CD8+ T cells in alopecia areata listed by TCRdb under 2018. Broadly, across the study: The study used high-throughput TCRbeta sequencing to examine T cell clonal expansion in alopecia areata, in both the C3H/HeJ mouse model and human patients. On the human side, TCRbeta sequencing was run on scalp tissue and on sorted CD4+ and CD8+ peripheral blood T cells from healthy controls and from alopecia areata patients with either patchy or totalis/universalis disease. Scalp clonality was compared among normal scalp (n=4), patchy alopecia areata scalp (n=8), and alopecia totalis/universalis scalp (n=8). RNA was obtained with the PAXgene miRNA kit for fixed scalp, the miRNeasy kit for PBMCs, and the RNeasy kit for mouse skin. TCRbeta CDR3 regions were amplified by immunoSEQ multiplex PCR using 35 Vbeta forward and 13 Jbeta reverse primers. Broader findings and caveats from the paper: Shared TCR sequences between patients were less evident than in mice, which may be partly attributable to HLA diversity in the patient population. Unlike mouse skin, which is dominated by gammadelta T cells, normal human skin has resident alphabeta T cells that are also sequenced, and this complicates analysis of the scalp TCR repertoire. Compared with normal scalp, lesional scalp had higher clonality and more expanded CD8+ clones, particularly in alopecia totalis/universalis, a pattern that suggests antigenic drive.

To note about this clone: Its antigen target is currently unknown. Per-base quality was not reported, and no clone a single base away is much larger than it.

Sequences SGHRS (CDR1) and YFSETQ (CDR2) are obtained from the germline V gene. A distance of 14 bases separates the germline ends of V and J, which lose 3 bases and 4 bases respectively. From its cysteine to its phenylalanine, the CDR3 spans 14 amino acids. The DNA shown is the 42-base CDR3, in frame from base 1. Peripheral blood and lesional scalp punch biopsies were obtained from patients with alopecia areata. PBMCs were isolated by density centrifugation and stained for CD3, CD4 and CD8, after which CD4+ and CD8+ T cells were sorted on a FACSAria. Untreated alopecia areata patients were recruited as part of a multicenter biomarker study. In several patients from the biomarker study, blood CD8+ T cells were sorted further into NKG2D-low and NKG2D-high fractions. Preparation of the library involved the immunoSEQ multiplex PCR assay. RNA was extracted from all samples and reverse transcribed into cDNA as template for TCR sequencing. First-strand cDNA was synthesized using SuperScript III with a 2:1 mix of oligo-dT and random hexamers. A synthetic immune receptor repertoire was used to gauge amplification bias, and whatever bias remained was removed computationally. The original pipeline was this. After raw reads were preprocessed to remove errors, the CDR3 was defined following IMGT conventions as running from the conserved cysteine to phenylalanine. Clonality was computed by normalizing Shannon entropy by log2 of the number of productive unique TCRs and subtracting the result from 1. Whether scalp clones were CD4 or CD8 was inferred by matching scalp TCRbeta sequences against CD4 and CD8 repertoires sorted from blood. TCRdb retrieved this table from immuneACCESS and kept in-frame rearrangements only. Not all clones are present; in checked studies, unresolved V genes account for under half, and no reason is known for the remainder. V and J calls and clone size come straight from that table; D and trimming were deduced from the DNA. Recorded for this sample are about 64,000 clones; about 44% of them occurred a single time. About 53% of the sample comes from the top ten.

Recombination connected TRBV5-1 to TRBJ2-7, with an unclear D gene assignment. Sample: NKG2D-low CD8+ T cells sorted from blood. What the cell subset or site label conveys for this sample: sorted CD8+ NKG2D-low blood T cells. The sequence was obtained from a human donor with alopecia areata. Here the CDR3 is given as CASSSGHQGYEQYF. In nucleotides, the sequence is TGCGCCAGCAGCTCGGGCCATCAAGGGTACGAGCAGTACTTC. Outside the CDR3, residues come from the reference TRBV5-1 and TRBJ2-7 proteins, so the full variable domain is: KAGVTQTPRYLIKTRGQQVTLSCSPISGHRSVSWYQQTPGQGLQFLFEYFSETQRNKGNFPGRFSGRQFSNSRSEMNVSTLELGDSALYLCASSSGHQGYEQYFGPGTRLTVT.